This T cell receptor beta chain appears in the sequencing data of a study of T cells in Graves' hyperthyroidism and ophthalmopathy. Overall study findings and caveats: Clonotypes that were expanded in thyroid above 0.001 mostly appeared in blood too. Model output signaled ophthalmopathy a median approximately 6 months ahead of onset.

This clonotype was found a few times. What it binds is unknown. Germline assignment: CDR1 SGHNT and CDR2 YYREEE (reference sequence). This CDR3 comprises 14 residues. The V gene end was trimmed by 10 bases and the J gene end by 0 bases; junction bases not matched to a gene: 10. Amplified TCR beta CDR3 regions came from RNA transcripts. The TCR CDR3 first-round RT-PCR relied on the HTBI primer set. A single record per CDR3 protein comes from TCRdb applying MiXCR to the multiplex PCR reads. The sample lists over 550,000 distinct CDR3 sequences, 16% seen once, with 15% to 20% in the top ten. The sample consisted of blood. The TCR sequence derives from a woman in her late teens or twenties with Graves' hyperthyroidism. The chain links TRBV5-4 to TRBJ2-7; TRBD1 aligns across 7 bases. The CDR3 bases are TGTGCCGGATCAGGGGGTAAGAGCTCCTACGAGCAGTACTTC. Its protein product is CAGSGGKSSYEQYF.